One T cell receptor beta chain is described in this entry. The antigen is unknown. This may be a read error: a much more frequent sequence differs by one nucleotide. This is likely a read error, given that the CDR3 carries no conserved phenylalanine or tryptophan at its end. The CDR3 loop spans 17 amino acids. V was clipped by 5 bases and J by 2 bases; unmatched bases: 10. In germline, CDR1 is SGHAT, CDR2 FQNNGV. This record belongs to a study of molecular identifiers for immune sequencing clone quantification. Overall study results and limits: Sizes of highly expanded clones could be underestimated through identical TCRs sharing a barcode.

TCRdb re-called the PCR reads with MiXCR, one entry per CDR3 protein. This sample has 40,000 to 45,000 distinct CDR3 sequences, with approximately 24% found just once. The chain employs TRBV11-2 and TRBJ2-7, with 12 bases identical to TRBD2. Material: naive CD8+ T cells from blood, with Jurkat cell RNA spiked in. Subset defined: FACS-sorted CD8+CD4-CCR7+CD45RA+ naive T cells. The TCR comes from a human donor in good health. Some libraries in this study had Jurkat cell RNA spiked in. This CDR3 is CASSPTLPSGGAYEQYS. CDR3 nucleotide sequence: TGTGCCAGCAGCCCCACCCTACCTAGCGGGGGGGCCTACGAGCAGTACTCC.